The rows below give T cell receptor beta chains drawn from one sample of a study of T-cell reconstitution after alpha-beta-depleted transplantation in children. One entry per CDR3 protein results from TCRdb running MiXCR on the PCR reads. In the table there are 500,000 to 650,000 distinct CDR3 sequences, more than 9.5% of which are singletons. Sequencing used PBMCs, mostly from graft donor cells, obtained 180 days after TCRalphabeta/CD19-depleted stem cell transplant. All receptors derive from a female patient aged 2-15 years who had a stem cell transplant for aplastic anemia, so the T cells may come from the graft donor. Both conserved end residues are part of each CDR3.

J,V,CDR3
TRBJ1-5,TRBV6-5,CASSYEGGRPQHF
TRBJ1-5,TRBV12-3/TRBV12-4,CASSLRTGGQPQHF
TRBJ2-3,TRBV7-2,CASSLWGGTDTQYF
TRBJ2-4,TRBV13,CASSLGDRGSDIQYF
TRBJ2-1,TRBV20-1,CSARTGTKLNEQFF
TRBJ2-5,TRBV12-3/TRBV12-4,CASSSLGPETQYF
TRBJ2-2,TRBV2,CASRVREGAGELFF
TRBJ2-3,TRBV12-3/TRBV12-4,CASSRGRSTDTQYF
TRBJ2-1,TRBV5-1,CASSLDTHEQFF
TRBJ2-1,TRBV10-1,CASSLAKGGYNEQFF
TRBJ1-4,TRBV5-1,CASSPEGQGGTNEKLFF
TRBJ2-7,TRBV19,CASSTGGDPYEQYF
TRBJ1-6,TRBV7-2,CASGVRELSLHF
TRBJ2-1,TRBV20-1,CSARDVQRGYNEQFF
TRBJ2-3,TRBV20-1,CSAQRASGRLNTQYF
TRBJ2-1,TRBV24-1,CATSDPGLAGVADEQFF
TRBJ1-1,TRBV3-1,CASSPRDRREAFF
TRBJ1-2,TRBV12-3/TRBV12-4,CASNGQGAGGYTF
TRBJ2-1,TRBV4-3,CASSHYLVGGRGPGNEQFF
TRBJ2-7,TRBV5-1,CASSTLGQTFYEQYF
TRBJ2-5,TRBV9,CASSVGGTGVETQYF
TRBJ2-3,TRBV11-2,CASSVIVSTDTQYF
TRBJ2-7,TRBV18,CASSRETQALTRSSEQYF
TRBJ2-3,TRBV18,CASSPRRATDTQYF
TRBJ1-5,TRBV4-1,CASSQDTDFQPQHF
TRBJ1-1,TRBV29-1,CSVLRGRTEAFF
TRBJ2-5,TRBV5-1,CASSNSQETQYF
TRBJ1-1,TRBV18,CASSRDRGRTEAFF
TRBJ1-1,TRBV12-3/TRBV12-4,CATSLRQANTEAFF
TRBJ2-4,TRBV28,CASTLLTLAGGDKNIQYF
TRBJ1-2,TRBV4-2,CASSQDLLTGWTYGYTF
TRBJ2-5,TRBV18,CASSPKLRDRGQETQYF
TRBJ1-5,TRBV20-1,CSARDWGDSSNQPQHF
TRBJ2-1,TRBV11-2,CASTPGIAGGPGNNEQFF
TRBJ2-7,TRBV12-3/TRBV12-4,CASSLGGDPEQYF
TRBJ1-1,TRBV20-1,CSGSYRKVRTEAFF
TRBJ2-3,TRBV7-2,CASSLLTSADTQYF
TRBJ2-3,TRBV28,CASSLWGQGSTDTQYF
TRBJ2-2,TRBV12-3/TRBV12-4,CASSLGLAGGWDGELFF
TRBJ2-7,TRBV5-1,CASSTGTSRVEQYF
TRBJ2-5,TRBV7-6,CASSLVGGAGSETQYF
TRBJ2-1,TRBV12-3/TRBV12-4,CASSLASGRSHEQFF
TRBJ1-6,TRBV5-1,CASSLDRGDSPLHF